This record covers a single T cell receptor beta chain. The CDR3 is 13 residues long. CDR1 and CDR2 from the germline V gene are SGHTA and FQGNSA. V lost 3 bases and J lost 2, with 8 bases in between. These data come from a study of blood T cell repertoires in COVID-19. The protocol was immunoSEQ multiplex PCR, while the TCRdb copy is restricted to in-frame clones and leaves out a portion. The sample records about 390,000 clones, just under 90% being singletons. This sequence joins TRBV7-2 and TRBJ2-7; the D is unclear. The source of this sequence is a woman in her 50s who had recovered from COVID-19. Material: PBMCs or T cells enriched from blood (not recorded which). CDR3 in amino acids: CASSFVQAYEQYF. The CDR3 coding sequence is TGTGCCAGCAGCTTCGTCCAGGCCTACGAGCAGTACTTC. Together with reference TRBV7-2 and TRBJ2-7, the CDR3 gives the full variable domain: GAGVSQSPSNKVTEKGKDVELRCDPISGHTALYWYRQSLGQGLEFLIYFQGNSAPDKSGLPSDRFSAERTGGSVSTLTIQRTQQEDSAVYLCASSFVQAYEQYFGPGTRLTVT.